This T cell receptor (beta chain) was profiled in a study of cytomegalovirus exposure and HLA in healthy donors. It was with 60 Vbeta and 13 Jbeta primers that the PCR ran. The data were produced by immunoSEQ multiplex PCR, yet TCRdb's version contains in-frame clones alone and is incomplete. The data hold more than 130,000 clones, with around 77% observed a single time. Healthy individuals who donated bone marrow served as the donors. This clone was found a few times. Its cognate antigen is unknown. Notes on the study in general: It has been reported that TCR beta sequences accurately predicted the HLA-A and HLA-B alleles of most subjects. TCR beta chain V- and J-gene trimming was linked, in a later analysis, to a missense variant in DCLRE1C.

The TCR sequence derives from a man aged 25-40 years in good health and CMV-seronegative. Sequences were obtained from PBMCs.

The CDR3 here is CASSPTRLAGRYEQYF. CDR3 bases: TGTGCCAGCAGTCCAACCAGACTAGCGGGACGTTACGAGCAGTACTTC. This chain joins TRBV27 and TRBJ2-7, with 11 bases matching TRBD2. Trimming removed 5 bases from V and 4 bases from J; junction bases left unmatched: 10. This CDR3 spans 16 amino acids. Germline V lookup: CDR1 MNHEY, CDR2 SMNVEV (reference sequence).